The present entry profiles one T cell receptor (beta chain) with its context. Antigen specificity is unknown. The CDR3 has 15 residues. V lost 5 bases and J 4 bases, leaving 15 bases between the germline ends. Germline CDR1 is LNHDA and CDR2 is SQIVND (reference sequence). The PCR was carried out with 60 Vbeta primers and 13 Jbeta primers. Measured with immunoSEQ multiplex PCR; TCRdb has only the in-frame clones, and not every one. The table lists roughly 120,000 clones, roughly two thirds of them singletons, with about 2.2% in the top ten. The sample belongs to a study of cytomegalovirus exposure and HLA in healthy donors. The study's findings and limits: The study designated some 180 TCR beta chains cytomegalovirus-associated. Accounts indicate the classifier identified cytomegalovirus status with strong specificity and sensitivity.

This receptor was identified in a woman aged 25 to 39 in good health and CMV-seronegative. The chain recombines TRBV19 with TRBJ1-5; tentative D call: TRBD1 (5 bases). The specimen sequenced was PBMCs. In nucleotides, the CDR3 is TGTGCCAGTAGTGGTGGGGGACTGGAAAATCAGCCCCAGCATTTT. It encodes CASSGGGLENQPQHF.